The source of this T cell receptor (beta chain) is a study of blood T cell repertoires in COVID-19 (dated by TCRdb to between 2020 and 2021). Notes on the research overall: Collaborator samples came from the United States, Italy and Spain and covered acute and convalescent phases of COVID-19. The prospective study material was composed of cDNA or gDNA derived from T cells, B-cell-depleted T cells, or PBMCs. Deeply sampled blood TCRbeta repertoires from subjects exposed to, actively infected with, or recovered from COVID-19 were included in the dataset. A freely available public database, intended as a resource for researchers studying the immune response to SARS-CoV-2, is where the repertoires were released. Samples came from the ongoing ImmuneRACE study (first 160 participants) plus 1,254 subjects from 6 global collaborators. Nearly every sample came with metadata listing a de-identified subject ID, COVID-19 status, age in years and sex. HLA class I and class II types, where available, came from metadata supplied by the sample provider rather than from assay-based typing. The paper as a whole reports these results and caveats: The quantity of clinical and demographic metadata differed by source and by participant and was supplied without curation.

TCRbeta CDR3 regions were amplified from genomic DNA using the immunoSEQ Assay, a bias-controlled multiplex PCR. On the study's bioinformatics: The number of nucleated cells in each sample was estimated by amplification of reference gene primers within the assay. Sequence reads were collapsed and filtered to measure the absolute abundance of every unique TCRbeta CDR3 rearrangement. For each sample, productive Simpson clonality was calculated by taking the square root of Simpson's diversity index across productive rearrangements. TCRdb holds this immuneACCESS table with in-frame rearrangements only. Some clones are missing; in checked studies, unresolved V genes explain under half, and the rest has no known cause. Clonal size and the V and J genes are those of that table, whereas D and trimming came from the DNA. The sample profile shows 65,000 to 95,000 clones; just over 90% of them were found once. The ten largest clones capture around 2.6% of the sample.

CDR1 SGDLS and CDR2 YYNGEE were looked up in the germline V gene. The CDR3 starts with the cysteine, ends with the phenylalanine, and has 14 residues. CDR3 DNA is the only sequence kept; it has 42 bases, read in frame from the first base. At the junction V is shortened by 3 bases and J by 5 bases, with 11 bases in between. One collaborating source in Seattle enrolled patients during active infection and followed them longitudinally through the course of disease. Whole blood was collected in K2EDTA tubes by collaborating institutions according to the institutions' own protocols. Collaborator samples were shipped for TCRbeta analysis as frozen whole blood, isolated PBMCs, or DNA extracted from either sample type. Remarks on this clone: The antigen it recognizes is unknown. The sample holds no much larger clone one base away, and base qualities are not on file.

The receptor was derived from a man aged 45-60 years with COVID-19, enrolled during active disease. Sample: peripheral blood. Recombination joined TRBV9 with TRBJ2-2, with TRBD1 as a weak D call on 5 bases. The base sequence is TGTGCCAGCAGCGACCGACAGATAACCGGGGAGCTGTTTTTT. Its coded protein is CASSDRQITGELFF.